A single sample is the source of the 2 T cell receptor beta chains below, sequenced in a study of cytomegalovirus exposure and HLA in healthy donors. Researchers ran the PCR with 60 Vbeta and 13 Jbeta primers. Profiling relied on immunoSEQ multiplex PCR, and the TCRdb table lists in-frame clones only, not all of them. The table has approximately 90,000 clones, approximately 77% seen once. The sequenced sample consisted of PBMCs. Receptors originate from a woman between 40 and 50 years old in good health and CMV-seronegative.

This chain uses TRBV6-1 with TRBJ2-7; a weak D match, TRBD1 (8 bases). There are 17 residues in the CDR3. Per germline, CDR1 MNHNS and CDR2 SASEGT. Trimming pared 3 bases from V and 1 base from J, leaving 19 bases between. The chain's CDR3 is CASSDPRDRGGSYEQYF. The CDR3 bases are TGTGCCAGCAGTGACCCCCGCGACAGGGGAGGGTCCTACGAGCAGTACTTC.

V is TRBV29-1 and J is TRBJ1-2; 7 bases are shared with TRBD1. Germline V CDR1 and CDR2: SQVTM, ANQGSEA. The V segment lost 6 bases and the J segment 0 bases; nucleotides outside the gene matches: 4. The CDR3 is 13 amino acids. The CDR3 nucleotides read TGCAGCGTGGGGGACAGTGCTAACTATGGCTACACCTTC. This sequence encodes CSVGDSANYGYTF.